What follows are 18 T cell receptor beta chains derived from one specimen sequenced in a study of cytomegalovirus exposure and HLA in healthy donors (dated 2017 in TCRdb). The protocol used for the library was the immunoSEQ multiplex PCR assay. Drawn from immuneACCESS, this table holds only the in-frame rearrangements with V and J called that TCRdb kept. Clones are partly lost; checked studies trace under half to an unresolved V gene and leave the rest unexplained. The sample data list around 300,000 clones, and approximately 91% of these were observed just once. The ten biggest clones cover around 0.96% of the sample. Material: PBMCs. The origin of the receptors is a man aged 25-45 years in good health and CMV-seronegative.

The V call is TRBV7-9, the J call TRBJ1-2; D remains unclear. Trimming stripped 0 bases from V and 7 bases from J, with 12 bases between. The CDR3 is 14 amino acids. Germline values: CDR1 SEHNR, CDR2 FQNEAQ (reference sequence). CDR3 region: CASSLAGKASGYTF. CDR3 DNA: TGTGCCAGCAGCTTAGCGGGCAAGGCTTCTGGCTACACCTTC.

The table lists this clone with a count of one. This sequence joins TRBV6-5 and TRBJ2-2; perhaps TRBD2 as D (5 bases). This CDR3 has 14 residues. Trimming cost V 2 bases and J 4 bases, with 8 bases left between them. Looked up from germline, CDR1 is MNHEY and CDR2 is SVGAGI. The CDR3 bases are TGTGCCAGCAGTTACGAGGGATTCACCGGGGAGCTGTTTTTT. It codes for CASSYEGFTGELFF.

The sample holds one count of this clone. This chain connects TRBV4-1 to TRBJ2-1; D might be TRBD2 (6 bases). V was clipped by 4 bases and J by 4 bases, with 8 bases between them. CDR1 and CDR2 (germline): MGHRA, YSYEKL. The CDR3 covers 13 residues. The CDR3 spells CASSRGVYNEQFF. DNA of the CDR3: TGCGCCAGCAGCCGCGGGGTTTACAATGAGCAGTTCTTC.

This chain joins TRBV27 and TRBJ1-6, with D maybe TRBD1 (5 bases). In germline, CDR1 is MNHEY, CDR2 SMNVEV (reference sequence). The CDR3 sequence is 14 residues long. The ends were cut back, 7 bases at V and 6 bases at J, with 13 bases in the middle. CDR3 nucleotide sequence: TGTGCCAGCAACCGGGCAGGGCCTAATTCACCCCTCCACTTT. Its protein is CASNRAGPNSPLHF.

This chain joins TRBV7-8 and TRBJ2-1, with 9 bases that match TRBD1. Trimming cost V 2 bases and J 7 bases; bases outside gene matches: 6. The germline V gene has CDR1 SGHVS and CDR2 FQNEAQ. CDR3 length: 15 residues. The CDR3 DNA reads TGTGCCAGCAGCTTAAGGACAGGGGCAGGGAATGAGCAGTTCTTC. Amino acid sequence: CASSLRTGAGNEQFF.

The CDR3 DNA sequence: TGTGCCAGCTCACCACAGAGGCAGTCAGGAAACACCATATATTTT. It encodes CASSPQRQSGNTIYF. The rearrangement joins TRBV18 to TRBJ1-3; D unresolved. CDR3 length equals 15 residues. Trimming took off 1 base at V and 4 bases at J, with 11 bases between the two ends. Germline CDR1 KGHSH, CDR2 LQKENI.

The gene calls are TRBV4-1 and TRBJ2-2; 8 bases are a match to TRBD1. V lost 5 bases and J lost 6; bases outside the gene matches: 8. This CDR3 is built from 15 residues. The germline V gene has CDR1 MGHRA and CDR2 YSYEKL. The CDR3 nucleotides read TGCGCCAGCAGCACCCAGGGGGCGTTCGCCGGGGAGCTGTTTTTT. It yields the protein CASSTQGAFAGELFF.

The chain carries TRBV5-6 and TRBJ2-5; 9 bases match TRBD1. This CDR3 region has 17 residues. Losses at the gene ends were 1 base for V and 5 bases for J; bases not matched to a gene: 12. Germline CDR1 and CDR2: SGHDT and YYEEEE. CDR3 sequence reads: CASSLQGQGLRWETQYF. CDR3 in DNA: TGTGCCAGCAGCTTGCAGGGACAGGGATTGAGGTGGGAGACCCAGTACTTC. The full variable domain, in which reference TRBV5-6 and TRBJ2-5 provide the parts outside the CDR3, is DAGVTQSPTHLIKTRGQQVTLRCSPKSGHDTVSWYQQALGQGPQFIFQYYEEEERQRGNFPDRFSGHQFPNYSSELNVNALLLGDSALYLCASSLQGQGLRWETQYFGPGTRLLVL.

V usage is TRBV5-1 and J usage is TRBJ2-3; 9 bases are shared with TRBD1. CDR3 size: 15 residues. The J segment lost 9 bases and the V segment lost 4 bases, leaving 12 bases of the junction unmatched. Germline CDR1 and CDR2: SGHRS and YFSETQ. This CDR3 is CASSPQGQGKWTQYF. The CDR3 bases are TGCGCCAGCAGCCCGCAAGGACAGGGGAAATGGACGCAGTATTTT.

With respect to this clone: The same CDR3 can be traced to other DNA sequences in this sample. V usage is TRBV6-1 and J usage is TRBJ2-7; a weak D match, TRBD1 (5 bases). CDR1 MNHNS and CDR2 SASEGT come from the germline V gene. Deletions cut 2 bases from V and 4 bases from J, with 6 bases between. This CDR3 is 12 amino acids long. The CDR3 sequence: CASSERGYEQYF. In nucleotides, the CDR3 is TGTGCCAGCAGTGAAAGGGGATACGAGCAGTACTTC.

This chain links TRBV11-2 with TRBJ2-5; 9 bases map to TRBD2. CDR1 is SGHAT and CDR2 is FQNNGV in the germline V gene. The CDR3 contains 15 residues. V was clipped by 1 base and J by 6 bases; unmatched bases: 6. The CDR3 protein is CASSLVAGGQQTQYF. As DNA, the CDR3 is TGTGCCAGCAGCTTAGTTGCGGGGGGGCAGCAGACCCAGTACTTC.

This clone was recorded once. This rearrangement joins TRBV5-5 to TRBJ2-3; 8 bases agree with TRBD1. This CDR3 comprises 16 residues. CDR1 and CDR2 (germline): SGHKS, YYEKEE (reference sequence). The V and J ends lost 3 bases and 1 base, in that order; junction bases with no gene match: 7. The CDR3 spells CASSYGQGIRTDTQYF. The CDR3 DNA follows: TGTGCCAGCAGCTATGGACAGGGCATCCGCACAGATACGCAGTATTTT.

The chain uses TRBV4-1 and TRBJ2-5; 9 bases are a match to TRBD1. V shed 2 bases, J shed 7 bases, and the junction held 11 bases outside the gene matches. The CDR3 length is 16 residues. Germline loops: CDR1 MGHRA, CDR2 YSYEKL. The CDR3 loop reads CASSQPDRGGFGTQYF. The CDR3 DNA reads TGCGCCAGCAGCCAACCTGACAGGGGGGGATTCGGGACCCAGTACTTC.

In this sample, this clone turned up once. The chain combines TRBV2 with TRBJ1-2; no clear D gene. Per germline, CDR1 SNHLY and CDR2 FYNNEI. V dropped 1 base and J dropped 1 base, with 13 bases sitting between them. CDR3 length: 16 amino acids. As DNA, the CDR3 is TGTGCCAGCAGTGAAGTGGGAGCCGGCCTTAACTATGGCTACACCTTC. The encoded protein is CASSEVGAGLNYGYTF.

The chain joins TRBV7-9 to TRBJ1-1; D remains ambiguous. CDR1 SEHNR and CDR2 FQNEAQ come from the germline V gene (reference sequence). The CDR3 consists of 15 residues. V was shortened by 6 bases and J by 1 base, with 15 bases between the two germline ends. The CDR3 nucleotides are TGTGCCAGCAGACCTCCGATCACAGCGAACACTGAAGCTTTCTTT. Its protein is CASRPPITANTEAFF.

The chain has TRBV7-2 and TRBJ2-7; 7 bases are shared with TRBD1. Germline CDR1 SGHTA, CDR2 FQGNSA. This CDR3 contains 15 residues. J lost 4 bases, V lost 5 bases, and 11 bases had no gene match. The CDR3 sequence: CASSTGTAFIYEQYF. CDR3 bases: TGTGCCAGCAGCACAGGGACAGCCTTCATTTACGAGCAGTACTTC.

The chain is built from TRBV18 and TRBJ1-1; 7 bases line up with TRBD1. Germline V gives CDR1 KGHSH, CDR2 LQKENI. CDR3 length: 16 residues. V was clipped by 2 bases and J by 2 bases; unmatched bases: 8. The CDR3 nucleotides are TGTGCCAGCTCACCAACGGGCAGGGGGGAAAACACTGAAGCTTTCTTT. It is translated as CASSPTGRGENTEAFF.

The V and J genes are TRBV2 and TRBJ2-1; TRBD2 is a possible D gene (5 bases). The CDR3 consists of 14 residues. The ends were cut back, 10 bases at V and 7 bases at J, with 20 bases in the middle. Looked up from germline, CDR1 is SNHLY and CDR2 is FYNNEI. CDR3 nucleotide sequence: TGTGCCACCGCCCCGAGGGCTAGCTGGAATGAGCAGTTCTTC. It encodes CATAPRASWNEQFF.